The rows below give T cell receptor beta chains drawn from one sample of a study of cytomegalovirus exposure and HLA in healthy donors. This table comes from immunoSEQ multiplex PCR, and its TCRdb copy is limited to in-frame clones, with some not included. This sample has about 120,000 clones, with about four fifths found just once. The sequenced sample consisted of PBMCs. The receptors originated from a woman aged 18-35 years in good health and CMV-seronegative. The CDR3 runs from the conserved cysteine through the conserved F or W. D genes are given only for firm matches. Clone size appears in some rows only: once, few, many, or a class for an expanded clone.

d_gene	j_gene	abundance	v_gene	CDR3aa	CDR3nt
TRBD1	TRBJ2-3	.	TRBV5-1	CASGDRASTDTQYF	TGCGCCAGCGGAGACAGGGCTAGCACAGATACGCAGTATTTT
TRBD1	TRBJ1-5	.	TRBV6-5	CASSAGTGAYQPQHF	TGTGCCAGCAGTGCCGGGACAGGGGCTTATCAGCCCCAGCATTTT
.	TRBJ1-6	.	TRBV10-2	CASSESAGDGYNSPLHF	TGCGCCAGCAGTGAGTCAGCTGGAGATGGGTATAATTCACCCCTCCACTTT
.	TRBJ1-2	.	TRBV7-9	CASSLAQAGYGYTF	TGTGCCAGCAGCTTAGCGCAGGCTGGCTATGGCTACACCTTC
.	TRBJ2-3	.	TRBV7-3	CASSPSSTDTQYF	TGTGCCAGCAGCCCGAGTAGCACAGATACGCAGTATTTT
TRBD2	TRBJ2-2	.	TRBV29-1	CSVEGSGVNTGELFF	TGCAGCGTTGAAGGAAGCGGGGTAAACACCGGGGAGCTGTTTTTT
TRBD2	TRBJ2-1	once	TRBV29-1	CSVNPGLGYNEQFF	TGCAGCGTGAATCCGGGACTAGGCTACAATGAGCAGTTCTTC
TRBD1	TRBJ2-2	.	TRBV18	CASSPGTGVITGELFF	TGTGCCAGCTCACCGGGGACAGGGGTCATCACCGGGGAGCTGTTTTTT
TRBD2	TRBJ2-7	once	TRBV6-6	CASTSFGGAYEQYF	TGTGCCAGCACCTCTTTCGGGGGGGCCTACGAGCAGTACTTC
TRBD2	TRBJ2-1	.	TRBV5-1	CASSLSGRASNEQFF	TGCGCCAGCAGCTTGAGCGGGAGGGCCTCCAATGAGCAGTTCTTC
.	TRBJ2-5	.	TRBV11-2	CASSLTQETQYF	TGTGCCAGCAGCTTAACACAAGAGACCCAGTACTTC
.	TRBJ2-7	few	TRBV4-2	CASSQDGGTPSYEQYF	TGTGCCAGCAGCCAAGATGGGGGCACTCCCTCCTACGAGCAGTACTTC
.	TRBJ2-3	once	TRBV19	CASTGGADTQYF	TGTGCCAGTACTGGGGGCGCAGATACGCAGTATTTT
TRBD1	TRBJ2-1	.	TRBV6-1	CASSAGTGKYNEQFF	TGTGCCAGCAGTGCCGGGACAGGGAAATACAATGAGCAGTTCTTC
.	TRBJ2-1	.	TRBV7-9	CASSLIGQYYNEQFF	TGTGCCAGCAGCTTAATAGGACAGTATTACAATGAGCAGTTCTTC
TRBD2	TRBJ2-7	.	TRBV6-1	CASSEAISGIYEQYF	TGTGCCAGCAGTGAAGCGATTAGCGGGATTTACGAGCAGTACTTC
TRBD1	TRBJ1-1	.	TRBV2	CASREEQGARGTEAFF	TGTGCCAGCAGGGAGGAACAGGGGGCTAGGGGTACTGAAGCTTTCTTT